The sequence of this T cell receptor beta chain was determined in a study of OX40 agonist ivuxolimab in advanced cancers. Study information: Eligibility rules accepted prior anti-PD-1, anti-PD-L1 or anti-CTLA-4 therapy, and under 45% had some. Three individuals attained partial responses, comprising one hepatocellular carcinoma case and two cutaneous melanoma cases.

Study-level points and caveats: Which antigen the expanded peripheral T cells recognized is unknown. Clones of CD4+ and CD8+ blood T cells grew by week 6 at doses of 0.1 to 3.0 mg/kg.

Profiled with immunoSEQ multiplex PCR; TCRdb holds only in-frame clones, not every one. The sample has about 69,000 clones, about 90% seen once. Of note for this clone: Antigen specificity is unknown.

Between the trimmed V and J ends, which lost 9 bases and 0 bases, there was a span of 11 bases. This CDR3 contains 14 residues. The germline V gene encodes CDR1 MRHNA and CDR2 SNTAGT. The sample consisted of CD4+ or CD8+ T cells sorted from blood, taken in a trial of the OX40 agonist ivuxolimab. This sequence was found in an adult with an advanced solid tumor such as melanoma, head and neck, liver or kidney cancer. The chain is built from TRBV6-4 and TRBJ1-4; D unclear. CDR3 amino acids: CASLPTTTNEKLFF. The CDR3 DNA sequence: TGTGCCAGTCTCCCCACCACAACTAATGAAAAACTGTTTTTT.